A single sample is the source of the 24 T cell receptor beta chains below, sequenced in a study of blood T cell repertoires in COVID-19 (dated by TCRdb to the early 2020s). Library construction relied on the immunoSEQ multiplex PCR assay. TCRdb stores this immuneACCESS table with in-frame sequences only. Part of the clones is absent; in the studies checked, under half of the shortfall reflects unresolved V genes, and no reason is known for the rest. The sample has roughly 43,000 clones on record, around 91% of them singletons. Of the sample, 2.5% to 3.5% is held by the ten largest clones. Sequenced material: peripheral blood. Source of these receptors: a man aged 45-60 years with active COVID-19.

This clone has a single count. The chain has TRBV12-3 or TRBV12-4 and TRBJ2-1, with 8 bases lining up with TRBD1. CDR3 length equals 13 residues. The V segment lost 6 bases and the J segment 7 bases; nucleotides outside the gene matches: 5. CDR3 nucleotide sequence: TGTGCCAGCAGCCCGACAGGGGAGAATGAGCAGTTCTTC. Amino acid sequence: CASSPTGENEQFF.

The CDR3 here is CASSGGGQGQETQYF. CDR3 bases: TGTGCCAGCAGCGGGGGTGGGCAGGGGCAAGAGACCCAGTACTTC. This chain connects TRBV11-2 to TRBJ2-5; TRBD1 might be the D (6 bases). V lost 5 bases and J lost 2, with 15 bases in between. Germline CDR1 SGHAT, CDR2 FQNNGV. The CDR3 covers 15 residues.

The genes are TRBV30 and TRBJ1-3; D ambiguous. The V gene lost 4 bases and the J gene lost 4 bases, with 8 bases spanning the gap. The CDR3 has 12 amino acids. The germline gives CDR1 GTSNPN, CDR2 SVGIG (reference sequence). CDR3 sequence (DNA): TGTGCCTGGATGCGGGTAGGAAACACCATATATTTT. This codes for CAWMRVGNTIYF.

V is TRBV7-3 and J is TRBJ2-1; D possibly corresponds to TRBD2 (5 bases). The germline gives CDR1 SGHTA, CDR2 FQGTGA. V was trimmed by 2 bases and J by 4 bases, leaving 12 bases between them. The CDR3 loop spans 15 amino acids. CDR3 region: CASSLYGEPYNEQFF. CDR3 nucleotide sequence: TGTGCCAGCAGCTTATACGGGGAACCGTACAATGAGCAGTTCTTC.

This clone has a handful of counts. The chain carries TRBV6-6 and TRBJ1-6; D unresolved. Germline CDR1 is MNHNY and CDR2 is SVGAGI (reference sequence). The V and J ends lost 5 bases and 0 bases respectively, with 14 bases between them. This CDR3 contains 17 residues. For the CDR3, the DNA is TGTGCCAGCAGTCCACGGCCGGAGAGCTCCTATAATTCACCCCTCCACTTT. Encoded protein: CASSPRPESSYNSPLHF.

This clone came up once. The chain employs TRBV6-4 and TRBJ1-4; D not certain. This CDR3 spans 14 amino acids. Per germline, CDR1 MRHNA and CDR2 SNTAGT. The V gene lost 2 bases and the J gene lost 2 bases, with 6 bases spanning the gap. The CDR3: CASSDPFTNEKLFF. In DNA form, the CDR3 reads TGTGCCAGCAGTGACCCCTTCACTAATGAAAAACTGTTTTTT.

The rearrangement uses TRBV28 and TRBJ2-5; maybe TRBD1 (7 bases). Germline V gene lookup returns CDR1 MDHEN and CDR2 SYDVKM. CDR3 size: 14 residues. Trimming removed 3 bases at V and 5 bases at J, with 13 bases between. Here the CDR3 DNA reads TGTGCCAGCAGTTTCCAGGGGGGTAGGGAGACCCAGTACTTC. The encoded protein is CASSFQGGRETQYF.

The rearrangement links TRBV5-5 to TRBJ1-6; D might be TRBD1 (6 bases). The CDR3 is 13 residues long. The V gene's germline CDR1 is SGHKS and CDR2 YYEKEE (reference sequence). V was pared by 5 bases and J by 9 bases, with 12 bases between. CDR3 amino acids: CASRGGDGSPLHF. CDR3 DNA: TGTGCCAGCAGAGGGGGTGACGGTTCACCCCTCCACTTT.

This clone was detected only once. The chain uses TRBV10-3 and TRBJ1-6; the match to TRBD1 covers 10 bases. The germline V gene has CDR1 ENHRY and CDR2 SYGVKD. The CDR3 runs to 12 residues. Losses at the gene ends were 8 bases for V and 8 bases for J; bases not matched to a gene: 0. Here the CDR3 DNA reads TGTGCCATCGGACAGGGGGATTCACCCCTCCACTTT. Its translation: CAIGQGDSPLHF.

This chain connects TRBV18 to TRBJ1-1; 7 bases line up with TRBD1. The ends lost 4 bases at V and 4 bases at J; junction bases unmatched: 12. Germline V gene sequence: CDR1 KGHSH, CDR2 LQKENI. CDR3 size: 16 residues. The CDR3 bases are TGTGCCAGCTCACGGGATTTTCAGGGGGGTGGCACTGAAGCTTTCTTT. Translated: CASSRDFQGGGTEAFF.

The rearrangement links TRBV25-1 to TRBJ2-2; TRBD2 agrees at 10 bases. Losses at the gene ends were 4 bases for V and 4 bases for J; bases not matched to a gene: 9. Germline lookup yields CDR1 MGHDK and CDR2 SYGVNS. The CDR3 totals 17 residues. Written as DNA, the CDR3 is TGTGCCAGCAGTGGCCATGAGCGGGGGGGCAGCACCGGGGAGCTGTTTTTT. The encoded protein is CASSGHERGGSTGELFF.

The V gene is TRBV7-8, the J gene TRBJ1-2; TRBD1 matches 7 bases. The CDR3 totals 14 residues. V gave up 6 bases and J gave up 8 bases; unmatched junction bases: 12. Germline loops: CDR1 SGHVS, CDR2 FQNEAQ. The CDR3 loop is CASRMDQGDWGYTF. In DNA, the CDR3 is TGTGCCAGCAGGATGGACCAGGGGGACTGGGGCTACACCTTC.

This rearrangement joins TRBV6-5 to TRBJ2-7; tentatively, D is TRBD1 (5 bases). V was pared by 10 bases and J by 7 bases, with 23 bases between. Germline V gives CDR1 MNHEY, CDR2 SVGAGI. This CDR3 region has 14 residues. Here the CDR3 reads CAIEKGQLTREQYF. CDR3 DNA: TGTGCCATAGAAAAGGGGCAGTTAACCAGGGAGCAGTACTTC.

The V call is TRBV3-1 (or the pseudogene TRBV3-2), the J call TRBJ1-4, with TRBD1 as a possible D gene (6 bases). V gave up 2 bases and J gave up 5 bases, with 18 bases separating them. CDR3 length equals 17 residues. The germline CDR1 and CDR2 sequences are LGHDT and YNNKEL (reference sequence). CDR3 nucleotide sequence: TGTGCCAGCAGCCAACCAGGACTCAGGGGAAGAAATGAAAAACTGTTTTTT. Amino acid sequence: CASSQPGLRGRNEKLFF.

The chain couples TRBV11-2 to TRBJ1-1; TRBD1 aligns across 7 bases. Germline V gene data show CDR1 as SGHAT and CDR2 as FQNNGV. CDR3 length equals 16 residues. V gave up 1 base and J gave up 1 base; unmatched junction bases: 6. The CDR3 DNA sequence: TGTGCCAGCAGCTTAGCAACGGCAGGGGGGAACACTGAAGCTTTCTTT. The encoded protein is CASSLATAGGNTEAFF. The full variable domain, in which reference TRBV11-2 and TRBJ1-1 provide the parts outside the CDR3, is EAGVAQSPRYKIIEKRQSVAFWCNPISGHATLYWYQQILGQGPKLLIQFQNNGVVDDSQLPKDRFSAERLKGVDSTLKIQPAKLEDSAVYLCASSLATAGGNTEAFFGQGTRLTVV.

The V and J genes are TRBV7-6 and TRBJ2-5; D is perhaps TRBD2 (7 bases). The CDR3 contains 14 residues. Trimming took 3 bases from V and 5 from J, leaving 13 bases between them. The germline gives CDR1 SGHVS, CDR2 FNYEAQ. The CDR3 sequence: CASSFVGGGETQYF. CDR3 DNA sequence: TGTGCCAGCAGCTTCGTTGGGGGGGGCGAGACCCAGTACTTC. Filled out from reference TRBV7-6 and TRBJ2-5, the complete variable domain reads GAGVSQSPRYKVTKRGQDVALRCDPISGHVSLYWYRQALGQGPEFLTYFNYEAQQDKSGLPNDRFSAERPEGSISTLTIQRTEQRDSAMYRCASSFVGGGETQYFGPGTRLLVL.

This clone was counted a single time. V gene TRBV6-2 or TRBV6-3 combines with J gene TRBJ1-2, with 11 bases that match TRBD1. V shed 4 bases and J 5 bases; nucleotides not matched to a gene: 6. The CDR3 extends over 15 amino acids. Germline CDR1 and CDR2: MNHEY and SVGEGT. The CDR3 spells CASSSGQGVLYGYTF. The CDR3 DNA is TGTGCCAGCAGTTCGGGACAGGGGGTCTTGTATGGCTACACCTTC.

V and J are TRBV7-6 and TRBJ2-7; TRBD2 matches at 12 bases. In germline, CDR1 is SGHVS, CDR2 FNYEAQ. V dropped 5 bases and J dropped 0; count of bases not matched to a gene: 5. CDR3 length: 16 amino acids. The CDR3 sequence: CASSLGLAGLSYEQYF. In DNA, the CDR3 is TGTGCCAGCAGCCTCGGACTAGCGGGGCTCTCCTACGAGCAGTACTTC.

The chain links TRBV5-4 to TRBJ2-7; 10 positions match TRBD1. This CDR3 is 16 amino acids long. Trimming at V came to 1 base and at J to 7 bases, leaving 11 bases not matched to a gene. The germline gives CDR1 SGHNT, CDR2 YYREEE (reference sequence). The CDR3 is CASSLSLGTGAGEQYF. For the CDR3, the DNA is TGTGCCAGCAGCTTGTCCTTAGGGACAGGGGCCGGAGAGCAGTACTTC.

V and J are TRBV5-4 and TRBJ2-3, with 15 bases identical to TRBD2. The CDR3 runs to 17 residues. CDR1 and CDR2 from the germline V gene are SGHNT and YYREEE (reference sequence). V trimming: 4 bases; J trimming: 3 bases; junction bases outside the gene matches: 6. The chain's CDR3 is CASSRGLAGGITDTQYF. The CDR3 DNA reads TGTGCCAGCAGCCGAGGACTAGCGGGGGGGATTACAGATACGCAGTATTTT. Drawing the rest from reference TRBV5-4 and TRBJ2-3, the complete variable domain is ETGVTQSPTHLIKTRGQQVTLRCSSQSGHNTVSWYQQALGQGPQFIFQYYREEENGRGNFPPRFSGLQFPNYSSELNVNALELDDSALYLCASSRGLAGGITDTQYFGPGTRLTVL.

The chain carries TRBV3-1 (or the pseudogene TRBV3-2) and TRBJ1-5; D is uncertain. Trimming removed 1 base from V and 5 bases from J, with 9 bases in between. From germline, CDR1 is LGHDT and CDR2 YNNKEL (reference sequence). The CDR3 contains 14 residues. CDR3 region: CASSQGPGYQPQHF. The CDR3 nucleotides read TGTGCCAGCAGCCAAGGGCCAGGTTATCAGCCCCAGCATTTT.

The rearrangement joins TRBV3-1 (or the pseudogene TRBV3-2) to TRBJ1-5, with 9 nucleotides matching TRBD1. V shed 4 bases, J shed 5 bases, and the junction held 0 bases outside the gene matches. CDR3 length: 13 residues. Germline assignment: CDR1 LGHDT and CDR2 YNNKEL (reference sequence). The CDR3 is CASSRTGDQPQHF. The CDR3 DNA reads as TGTGCCAGCAGCCGGACAGGGGATCAGCCCCAGCATTTT.

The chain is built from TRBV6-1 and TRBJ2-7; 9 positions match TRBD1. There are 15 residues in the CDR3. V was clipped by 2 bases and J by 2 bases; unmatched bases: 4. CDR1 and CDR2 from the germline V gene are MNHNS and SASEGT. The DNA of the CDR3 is TGTGCCAGCAGTGAAACCGGGACAGGGCCCTACGAGCAGTACTTC. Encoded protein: CASSETGTGPYEQYF.

CDR3 residues: CASSEFGQSANYGYTF. The CDR3 DNA sequence: TGTGCCAGCAGTGAATTTGGACAGTCAGCTAACTATGGCTACACCTTC. V usage is TRBV6-1 and J usage is TRBJ1-2; D possibly corresponds to TRBD1 (6 bases). Per germline, CDR1 MNHNS and CDR2 SASEGT. V dropped 2 bases and J dropped 0 bases, with 13 bases sitting between them. The CDR3 has 16 residues.